A single sample gave rise to the 9 T cell receptor beta chains below, sequenced in a study of CD8 T cells in ankylosing spondylitis. TCRdb called the 5' RACE reads again in MiXCR, with one record for every CDR3 protein. The sample shows roughly 130,000 distinct CDR3 sequences, around 7% of them seen only once. The sequenced sample consisted of blood, either unsorted or a sorted T cell fraction (not recorded which). These receptors were obtained from a male donor with ankylosing spondylitis or in good health (not recorded which).

There are many counts of this clonotype. The chain carries TRBV24-1 and TRBJ2-1; no reliable D call. Germline loops: CDR1 KGHDR, CDR2 SFDVKD. With 1 base removed from V and 7 bases from J, the gap between germline ends came to 7 bases. This CDR3 comprises 13 residues. The CDR3 loop reads CATSDFTVNEQFF. CDR3 coding DNA: TGTGCCACCAGTGATTTCACTGTGAATGAGCAGTTCTTC.

This clonotype occurred many times. In DNA form, the CDR3 reads TGTGCCAGCAGCCAAGATGCGGGAGGGGGGGCAGATACGCAGTATTTT. As protein: CASSQDAGGGADTQYF. The chain has TRBV3-1 and TRBJ2-3, with 9 positions matching TRBD2. CDR3 size: 16 residues. The ends lost 0 bases at V and 4 bases at J; junction bases unmatched: 5. From germline, CDR1 is LGHDT and CDR2 YNNKEL (reference sequence).

This clonotype was detected ten times or more. V is TRBV5-1 and J is TRBJ2-7, with a tentative D call TRBD1 (5 bases). V was cut by 5 bases and J by 5 bases, with 20 bases left in between. CDR3 length: 15 residues. Germline V gene sequence: CDR1 SGHRS, CDR2 YFSETQ. CDR3: CASRKQEGVSDEQYF. DNA of the CDR3: TGCGCCAGCAGAAAACAGGAAGGGGTTTCTGACGAGCAGTACTTC.

This chain uses TRBV20-1 with TRBJ1-1; tentative D call: TRBD1 (6 bases). This CDR3 spans 13 amino acids. Trimming cost V 3 bases and J 4 bases, with 12 bases left between them. Germline lookup yields CDR1 DFQATT and CDR2 SNEGSKA (reference sequence). The CDR3: CSASDRRATEAFF. CDR3 DNA sequence: TGCAGTGCTAGTGACAGGAGGGCCACTGAAGCTTTCTTT.

This clonotype was seen ten or more times. The V call is TRBV12-3 or TRBV12-4, the J call TRBJ1-1, with D hard to call. Deletions cut 7 bases from V and 0 bases from J, with 9 bases between. The CDR3 runs 13 residues. The CDR3 DNA follows: TGTGCCAGCATAAGGTCCATGAACACTGAAGCTTTCTTT. Translation gives CASIRSMNTEAFF.

This clonotype was seen repeatedly, ten times or more. The rearrangement uses TRBV12-3 or TRBV12-4 and TRBJ2-2, with D tentatively TRBD2 (5 bases). This CDR3 is built from 14 residues. Between the trimmed V and J ends, which lost 3 bases and 6 bases, there was a span of 11 bases. CDR3: CASSFRDFPGELFF. DNA of the CDR3: TGTGCCAGCAGTTTTCGGGATTTCCCCGGGGAGCTGTTTTTT.

V is TRBV7-2 and J is TRBJ2-1; D remains ambiguous. Germline lookup yields CDR1 SGHTA and CDR2 FQGNSA. The CDR3 runs 14 residues. V was clipped by 5 bases and J by 1 base, with 9 bases between them. Written as DNA, the CDR3 is TGTGCCAGCAGCATGACCCCTTCCTACAATGAGCAGTTCTTC. Translated, it gives CASSMTPSYNEQFF.

Notes on this clonotype: One end of the junction fails to match germline, which may point to a read error. J is TRBJ2-3 and V is TRBV20-1, with D perhaps TRBD2 (5 bases). Germline V gene sequence: CDR1 DFQATT, CDR2 SNEGSKA (reference sequence). The CDR3 is made up of 16 amino acids. As DNA, the CDR3 is TGCTGTGCTAGAGTTTCGGGGTTAGTAAGCACAGATACGCAGTATTTT. It codes for CCARVSGLVSTDTQYF.

This clonotype has a count of ten or more. CDR3 amino acids: CASSQDRGGASGNTIYF. The CDR3 region has the DNA TGCGCCAGCAGCCAAGATAGGGGGGGCGCCTCTGGAAACACCATATATTTT. The chain recombines TRBV5-1 with TRBJ1-3, with D tentatively TRBD1 (6 bases). The CDR3 has 17 amino acids. CDR1 and CDR2 (germline): SGHRS, YFSETQ. The V and J ends lost 4 bases and 0 bases respectively, with 17 bases between them.